A selection of T cell receptor beta chains follows, all from one sample in a study of early T cells in non-severe SARS-CoV-2 infection. Each CDR3 protein gets one entry after TCRdb re-called the 5' RACE reads with MiXCR. In the table there are more than 45,000 distinct CDR3 sequences, 12% of which are singletons. The specimen sequenced was whole blood. These receptors were taken from an adult who was a healthcare worker with PCR-confirmed SARS-CoV-2 infection or an uninfected control (not recorded which). Each CDR3 is given with its conserved first and last residue. The D gene is left open where the match is weak. Not every row has a clone size; where given, it reads once, few, many or a size class.

>TRBD2|TRBJ2-7|TRBV2|.
CASRQTSAGYEQYF
TGTGCCAGCAGGCAGACTAGCGCGGGCTACGAGCAGTACTTC
>TRBD1|TRBJ1-5|TRBV12-3/TRBV12-4|few
CASSLARGHQPQHF
TGTGCCAGCAGTTTGGCCAGGGGGCATCAGCCCCAGCATTTT
>TRBD1|TRBJ2-1|TRBV28|.
CASGTGGDRQFF
TGTGCCAGCGGGACAGGGGGTGATAGGCAGTTCTTC
>TRBD2|TRBJ2-7|TRBV28|.
CASSSSGRRRGEQYF
TGTGCCAGCAGTTCTAGCGGGAGACGAAGGGGCGAGCAGTACTTC
>TRBD1|TRBJ1-2|TRBV12-3/TRBV12-4|.
CASSEGTANYGYTF
TGTGCCAGCTCAGAAGGGACAGCTAACTATGGCTACACCTTC
>.|TRBJ1-1|TRBV29-1|.
CSVGANTEAFF
TGCAGCGTTGGGGCAAACACTGAAGCTTTCTTT
>TRBD1|TRBJ2-1|TRBV5-1|few
CASSPGGTGAHNEQFF
TGCGCCAGCAGCCCAGGCGGGACAGGGGCCCACAATGAGCAGTTCTTC
>.|TRBJ2-1|TRBV12-3/TRBV12-4|few
CASSLALLVTDEQFF
TGTGCCAGCAGTTTAGCGCTCCTGGTTACGGATGAGCAGTTCTTC
>TRBD1|TRBJ2-7|TRBV28|.
CASSSGQGGLYEQYF
TGTGCCAGCAGTTCTGGACAGGGGGGTTTATACGAGCAGTACTTC
>.|TRBJ2-5|TRBV7-9|.
CASSPQDEGWTQYF
TGTGCCAGCAGCCCCCAGGACGAGGGTTGGACCCAGTACTTC
>.|TRBJ2-7|TRBV5-1|few
CASSLEGRPSYEQYF
TGCGCCAGCAGCTTAGAGGGGAGGCCCTCCTACGAGCAGTACTTC
>TRBD2|TRBJ2-3|TRBV20-1|many
CSAPGLAGELYTQYF
TGCAGTGCTCCGGGACTAGCGGGAGAGCTGTATACGCAGTATTTT
>.|TRBJ1-3|TRBV4-2|few
CASSQEGTGNTIYF
TGTGCCAGCAGCCAAGAAGGGACTGGAAACACCATATATTTT
>.|TRBJ2-3|TRBV29-1|few
CSVTSGSTDTQYF
TGCAGCGTTACGTCAGGGAGCACAGATACGCAGTATTTT
>.|TRBJ2-3|TRBV29-1|few
CSGMTDTQYF
TGCAGCGGGATGACAGATACGCAGTATTTT
>.|TRBJ1-2|TRBV7-9|.
CASSVDGPYGYTF
TGTGCCAGCAGCGTTGACGGACCCTATGGCTACACCTTC
>.|TRBJ2-1|TRBV7-3|many
CASSLTIAAPYNEQFF
TGTGCCAGCAGCTTAACGATAGCGGCCCCCTACAATGAGCAGTTCTTC
>.|TRBJ2-2|TRBV7-9|many
CASSSGTNTGELFF
TGTGCCAGCAGCTCCGGCACGAACACCGGGGAGCTGTTTTTT
>.|TRBJ2-7|TRBV5-1|few
CASSLQTGRPPYEQYF
TGCGCCAGCAGCTTGCAAACGGGTCGTCCTCCCTACGAGCAGTACTTC
>.|TRBJ1-2|TRBV4-1|.
CASSQDGGYYGYTF
TGCGCCAGCAGCCAAGATGGCGGGTACTATGGCTACACCTTC
>.|TRBJ2-7|TRBV27|.
CASSFIGGYEQYF
TGTGCCAGCAGTTTCATTGGAGGATACGAGCAGTACTTC
>.|TRBJ2-2|TRBV20-1|many
CSARDAGPSNTGELFF
TGCAGTGCTAGAGATGCAGGCCCTTCGAACACCGGGGAGCTGTTTTTT
>TRBD2|TRBJ2-5|TRBV7-9|.
CASSLDLAGEETQYF
TGTGCCAGCAGCTTAGATCTAGCGGGGGAAGAGACCCAGTACTTC
>TRBD1|TRBJ1-2|TRBV6-5|few
CASSYSPSTGQDGYTF
TGTGCCAGCAGTTACTCCCCCTCGACAGGGCAAGATGGCTACACCTTC
>TRBD2|TRBJ2-1|TRBV5-1|.
CASSGSGTSGSNEQFF
TGCGCCAGCAGCGGATCCGGGACTAGCGGGAGTAATGAGCAGTTCTTC
>.|TRBJ1-1|TRBV20-1|many
CAGQLNTEAFF
TGTGCCGGGCAGTTGAACACTGAAGCTTTCTTT
>.|TRBJ2-4|TRBV5-1|few
CASSLSNTGSSKNIQYF
TGCGCCAGCAGCTTAAGTAATACAGGGTCATCCAAAAACATTCAGTACTTC
>.|TRBJ1-5|TRBV5-1|many
CASSLVGGSNQPQHF
TGCGCCAGCAGCTTGGTTGGGGGAAGTAATCAGCCCCAGCATTTT
>.|TRBJ2-7|TRBV20-1|many
CSARDRLNTYEQYF
TGCAGTGCTAGAGATCGGCTGAACACCTACGAGCAGTACTTC
>TRBD2|TRBJ2-5|TRBV3-1|few
CASSQVPGLAGGQETQYF
TGTGCCAGCAGCCAGGTCCCGGGACTAGCGGGAGGGCAAGAGACCCAGTACTTC
>TRBD2|TRBJ2-2|TRBV2|.
CASRSTSGRTGELFF
TGTGCCAGCAGGTCTACTAGCGGGAGGACCGGGGAGCTGTTTTTT
>.|TRBJ1-1|TRBV3-1|.
CASSTTIGNTEAFF
TGTGCCAGCAGCACAACTATCGGGAACACTGAAGCTTTCTTT
>.|TRBJ2-7|TRBV20-1|many
CSASLGSYEQYF
TGCAGTGCTAGTTTAGGTTCCTACGAGCAGTACTTC
>TRBD2|TRBJ2-7|TRBV20-1|.
CSASPSGGWGYYEQYF
TGCAGTGCTAGCCCTAGCGGGGGTTGGGGGTACTACGAGCAGTACTTC
>TRBD2|TRBJ2-1|TRBV27|many
CASSLSLAALDEQFF
TGTGCCAGCAGTTTATCCCTAGCGGCTCTCGATGAGCAGTTCTTC
>.|TRBJ2-7|TRBV3-1|.
CASSHLADEQYF
TGTGCCAGCAGCCATTTAGCGGACGAGCAGTACTTC
>.|TRBJ2-6|TRBV28|once
CASSPDTLSGANVLTF
TGTGCCAGCAGTCCGGACACACTCTCTGGGGCCAACGTCCTGACTTTC
>.|TRBJ2-3|TRBV12-3/TRBV12-4|few
CASSLNTAGTDTQYF
TGTGCCAGCAGTTTAAATACGGCTGGCACAGATACGCAGTATTTT
>TRBD2|TRBJ2-7|TRBV20-1|.
CSARDGLAGAEQYF
TGCAGTGCTAGAGATGGACTAGCGGGAGCCGAGCAGTACTTC
>.|TRBJ2-1|TRBV9|many
CASSVEAWNEQFF
TGTGCCAGCAGCGTAGAGGCGTGGAATGAGCAGTTCTTC
>.|TRBJ1-2|TRBV29-1|.
CSVEPGPNYGYTF
TGCAGCGTTGAACCGGGGCCAAACTATGGCTACACCTTC
>.|TRBJ1-5|TRBV28|few
CASSPSAQPQHF
TGTGCCAGCTCCCCGTCGGCTCAGCCCCAGCATTTT